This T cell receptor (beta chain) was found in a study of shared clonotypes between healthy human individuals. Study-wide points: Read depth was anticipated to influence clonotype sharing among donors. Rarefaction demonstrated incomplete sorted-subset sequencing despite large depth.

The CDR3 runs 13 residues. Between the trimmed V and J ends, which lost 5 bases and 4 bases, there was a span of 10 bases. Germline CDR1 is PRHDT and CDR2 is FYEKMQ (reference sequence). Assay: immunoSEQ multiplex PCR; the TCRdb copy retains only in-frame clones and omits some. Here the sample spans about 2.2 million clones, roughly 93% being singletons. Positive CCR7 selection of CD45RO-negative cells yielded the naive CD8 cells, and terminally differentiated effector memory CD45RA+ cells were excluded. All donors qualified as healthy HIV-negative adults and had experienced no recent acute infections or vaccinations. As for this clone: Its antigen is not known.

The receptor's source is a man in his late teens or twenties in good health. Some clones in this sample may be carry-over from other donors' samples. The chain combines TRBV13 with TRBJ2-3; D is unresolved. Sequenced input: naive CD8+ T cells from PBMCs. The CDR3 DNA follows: TGTGCCAGCAGCCCTACCGCGCCAGATACGCAGTATTTT. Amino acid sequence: CASSPTAPDTQYF.